Shown below are 2 T cell receptor beta chains from a single sample sequenced in a study of shared clonotypes between healthy human individuals. The protocol was immunoSEQ multiplex PCR, while the TCRdb copy is restricted to in-frame clones and leaves out a portion. This table holds roughly 2.6 million clones, just over 90% found once. The specimen was naive CD4+ T cells sorted from blood. Indicated subset: CD45RA+ positively selected. The origin of the receptors is a man in his late teens or twenties in good health.

V usage is TRBV6-1 and J usage is TRBJ2-3, with D perhaps being TRBD1 or TRBD2 (5 bases each). V lost 9 bases and J lost 4, with 14 bases in between. Germline V lookup: CDR1 MNHNS, CDR2 SASEGT. The length of the CDR3 is 13 residues. CDR3: CASRDASADTQYF. In DNA, the CDR3 is TGTGCCAGTAGGGACGCTTCTGCAGATACGCAGTATTTT.

Worth noting for this clone: The identical CDR3 is also encoded by other nucleotide sequences in the sample. The CDR3 loop reads CASSLAGQGNSPLHF. In DNA form, the CDR3 reads TGCGCCAGCAGCTTGGCCGGACAGGGAAATTCACCCCTCCACTTT. The chain joins TRBV5-1 to TRBJ1-6; 8 bases fit TRBD1. Looked up from germline, CDR1 is SGHRS and CDR2 is YFSETQ. V shed 0 bases, J shed 7 bases, and the junction held 3 bases outside the gene matches. CDR3 length: 15 residues.